This T cell receptor beta chain was identified during a study of blood T cell repertoires in COVID-19. Study information: Sample material is recorded as cDNA or gDNA derived from T cells, B-cell-depleted T cells, or PBMCs.

Those who participated ranged in age from roughly 18 to 89 years and resided in about two dozen US areas. The study assigned cohorts using participant-reported clinical history. In the source study's methods: Nucleated cell number was recorded as an estimate derived from reference gene primer amplification. Assay used: immunoSEQ multiplex PCR; TCRdb lists only in-frame clones, some missing. The V and J calls and the clone size are those of that table, but D and trimming were determined from the DNA. The data show roughly 140,000 clones, approximately 86% seen once. This clone was detected only once. J lost 8 bases, V lost 2 bases, and 9 bases had no gene match. In germline, CDR1 is SGHRS, CDR2 YFSETQ. The CDR3 runs 15 residues.

This clonotype was sampled from a woman aged 40 to 50 who had recovered from COVID-19. This chain connects TRBV5-1 to TRBJ2-1; 8 nucleotides line up with TRBD2. The specimen sequenced was PBMCs or T cells enriched from blood (not recorded which). CDR3 residues: CASSFGTSSWDEQFF. In DNA form, the CDR3 reads TGCGCCAGCAGCTTCGGGACTAGTAGCTGGGATGAGCAGTTCTTC.